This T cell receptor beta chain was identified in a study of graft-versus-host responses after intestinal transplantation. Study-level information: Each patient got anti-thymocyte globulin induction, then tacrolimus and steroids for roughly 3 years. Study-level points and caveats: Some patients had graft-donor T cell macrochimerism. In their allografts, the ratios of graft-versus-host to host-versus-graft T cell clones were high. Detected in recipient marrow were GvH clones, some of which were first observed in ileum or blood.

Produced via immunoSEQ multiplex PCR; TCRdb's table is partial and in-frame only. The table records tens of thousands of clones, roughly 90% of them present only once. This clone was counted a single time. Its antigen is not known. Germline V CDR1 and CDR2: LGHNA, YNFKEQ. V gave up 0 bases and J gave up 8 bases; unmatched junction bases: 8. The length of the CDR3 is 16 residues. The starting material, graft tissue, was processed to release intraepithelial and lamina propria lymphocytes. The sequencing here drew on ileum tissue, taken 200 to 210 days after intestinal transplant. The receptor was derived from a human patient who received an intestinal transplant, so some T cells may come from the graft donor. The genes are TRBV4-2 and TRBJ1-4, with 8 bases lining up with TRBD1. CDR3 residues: CASSQEGQGAKEKLFF. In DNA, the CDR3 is TGTGCCAGCAGCCAAGAAGGGCAGGGGGCGAAGGAAAAACTGTTTTTT.